Given below is one T cell receptor beta chain in context. These data are taken from a study of OX40 agonist ivuxolimab in advanced cancers. Turning to the study itself: The study treated patients with ivuxolimab, an agonistic anti-OX40 (CD134) antibody.

The study sampled blood at baseline, cycle 4 day 1, and cycle 7 day 1. Germline V CDR1 and CDR2: SGHTS, YDEGEE. CDR3 length equals 15 residues. V gave up 4 bases and J gave up 4 bases, with 16 bases separating them. The table came from immunoSEQ multiplex PCR; TCRdb's copy has only in-frame clones and leaves some out. The sample shows more than 50,000 clones, roughly 90% of them seen only once. This chain joins TRBV5-8 and TRBJ2-3, with a tentative D call TRBD2 (6 bases). The receptor's source is an adult with an advanced solid tumor such as melanoma, head and neck, liver or kidney cancer. The sequences come from CD4+ or CD8+ T cells sorted from blood, collected in a trial of the OX40 agonist ivuxolimab. CDR3 bases: TGTGCCAGCAGCAACTACCCGGGACTTGCAGATACGCAGTATTTT. This translates into CASSNYPGLADTQYF.